This TCR beta chain was captured by sequencing in a study of blood T cell repertoires in COVID-19. Background on the study: There were acute and convalescent COVID-19 samples, and they came from the United States, Italy and Spain. Nucleic acid was either cDNA or gDNA, and it came from T cells, B-cell-depleted T cells, or PBMCs.

As processed by the authors: The assay estimated nucleated cells by amplifying reference gene primers. Assay used: immunoSEQ multiplex PCR; TCRdb lists only in-frame clones, some missing. That table gives V, J and clone size, and the DNA gave D and trimming. The repertoire has under 300,000 clones, more than 60% of them found once; the top ten carry over 3%. CDR3 length: 13 amino acids. Germline CDR1 is SEHNR and CDR2 is FQNEAQ (reference sequence). The V gene lost 4 bases and the J gene lost 8 bases, with 14 bases spanning the gap. The receptor was isolated from a woman between 40 and 50 years old with active or convalescent COVID-19. Source material: peripheral blood. The V call is TRBV7-9, the J call TRBJ1-2; D remains unclear. CDR3 protein: CASSSPGRRGYTF. The CDR3 bases are TGTGCCAGCAGCTCACCGGGGAGGCGAGGCTACACCTTC.